At least ten counts were recorded for the clone carrying this TCR beta chain. This entry belongs to a study of T cells in Graves' hyperthyroidism and ophthalmopathy. Amplification of TCR beta CDR3 regions was performed using RNA transcripts as template. A first-round RT-PCR of the TCR CDR3 used the HTBI primer set. Each CDR3 protein gets one entry after TCRdb re-called the multiplex PCR reads with MiXCR. The sample has approximately 420,000 distinct CDR3 sequences; roughly 15% are singletons. The germline V gene has CDR1 SEHNR and CDR2 FQNEAQ (reference sequence). V gave up 5 bases and J gave up 3 bases; unmatched junction bases: 11. The CDR3 contains 16 residues.

The sample was blood. The chain recombines TRBV7-9 with TRBJ2-7; 9 bases are shared with TRBD1. This clonotype was obtained from a woman between 18 and 29 years old with Graves' hyperthyroidism. In DNA form, the CDR3 reads TGTGCCAGCAGCACAAACCGGGACAGGGATCTCTACGAGCAGTACTTC. This codes for CASSTNRDRDLYEQYF.